The 20 T cell receptor beta chains in this list originate from one sample, sequenced in a study of blood T cell repertoires in COVID-19 (TCRdb year 2020). The library was built by means of the immunoSEQ multiplex PCR assay. TCRdb provides this immuneACCESS table in a form limited to in-frame rearrangements. Some clones are lacking; in checked studies, under half of them reflect an unresolved V gene, and why the rest are absent is not known. In all, the sample holds approximately 72,000 clones, and 85% to 90% of those were seen once. 30% to 40% of the sample is taken by the ten largest. The sample comprised peripheral blood. The receptor set was obtained from a woman older than 75 with active or convalescent COVID-19.

This clone has only one observation. The rearrangement links TRBV16 to TRBJ1-1; D is ambiguous. Germline CDR1 is KGHSY and CDR2 is FQNENV. This CDR3 has 14 residues. V lost 2 bases and J 6 bases, leaving 13 bases between the germline ends. The CDR3 protein is CASSQGPWEPEAFF. In DNA, the CDR3 is TGTGCCAGCAGCCAAGGCCCCTGGGAGCCTGAAGCTTTCTTT.

The V gene is TRBV6-5, the J gene TRBJ1-1, with D unclear. The CDR3 has 16 amino acids. V was pared by 3 bases and J by 1 base, with 15 bases between. Germline CDR1 reads MNHEY; CDR2 reads SVGAGI. The CDR3 DNA reads TGTGCCAGCAGTTATTGGCCGCCGCAGAAGAACACTGAAGCTTTCTTT. This encodes CASSYWPPQKNTEAFF.

The gene calls are TRBV19 and TRBJ1-2, with 10 positions matching TRBD1. The CDR3 runs to 13 residues. The V gene end was trimmed by 11 bases and the J gene end by 3 bases; junction bases not matched to a gene: 6. In germline, CDR1 is LNHDA, CDR2 SQIVND (reference sequence). CDR3: CAVPGQGHYGYTF. In DNA form, the CDR3 reads TGTGCCGTCCCGGGACAGGGGCACTATGGCTACACCTTC. The full variable domain, with the rest looked up from reference TRBV19 and TRBJ1-2, is DGGITQSPKYLFRKEGQNVTLSCEQNLNHDAMYWYRQDPGQGLRLIYYSQIVNDFQKGDIAEGYSVSREKKESFPLTVTSAQKNPTAFYLCAVPGQGHYGYTFGSGTRLTVV.

The gene calls are TRBV7-8 and TRBJ1-2; TRBD1 might be the D (6 bases). Germline CDR1 and CDR2: SGHVS and FQNEAQ. Deletions cut 1 base from V and 8 bases from J, with 8 bases between. This CDR3 contains 12 residues. The CDR3 DNA is TGTGCCAGCAGCTTAGACAGGGTGGGCTACACCTTC. Its translation is CASSLDRVGYTF.

The rearrangement joins TRBV28 to TRBJ1-3, with 9 bases aligning to TRBD1. CDR3 size: 16 residues. After removal of 5 bases from V and 3 bases from J, the junction contained 8 bases not matched to a gene. From germline, CDR1 is MDHEN and CDR2 SYDVKM. The CDR3 sequence is CASSPWTGEDGNTIYF. The CDR3 DNA is TGTGCCAGCAGTCCTTGGACAGGGGAAGATGGAAACACCATATATTTT.

This chain uses TRBV18 with TRBJ1-2; no clear D. The CDR3 loop spans 16 amino acids. Trimming left V 5 bases short and J 7 bases short, with 23 bases between. The V gene's germline CDR1 is KGHSH and CDR2 LQKENI. CDR3 in DNA: TGTGCCAGCTCATCTTTCCCAGAGGTACGATTCGGTGGCTACACCTTC. Translating it yields CASSSFPEVRFGGYTF.

V gene TRBV6-5 combines with J gene TRBJ1-2; the match to TRBD1 covers 10 bases. J was trimmed by 7 bases and V by 9 bases; bases with no gene match: 2. The CDR3 spans 11 residues. Germline CDR1 MNHEY, CDR2 SVGAGI. The DNA of the CDR3 is TGTGCCAGGAGGACAGGGGGTGGCTACACCTTC. It is translated as CARRTGGGYTF.

This chain connects TRBV24-1 to TRBJ1-2, with 7 positions matching TRBD1. CDR3 length: 16 residues. Per the germline V gene, CDR1 is KGHDR and CDR2 is SFDVKD. The V segment lost 6 bases and the J segment 6 bases; nucleotides outside the gene matches: 15. This CDR3 reads CATSHGRGFQGDGYTF. The CDR3 region has the DNA TGTGCCACCAGTCACGGCAGGGGGTTCCAAGGTGATGGCTACACCTTC.

This chain connects TRBV5-4 to TRBJ2-1, with 11 bases lining up with TRBD2. This CDR3 region has 18 residues. Germline values: CDR1 SGHNT, CDR2 YYREEE (reference sequence). The trim removed 4 bases at V and 7 bases at J, leaving 16 bases unmatched. CDR3 protein: CASSLSLVAGGKTNEQFF. The CDR3 nucleotides read TGTGCCAGCAGCCTATCCCTAGTAGCGGGGGGGAAGACAAATGAGCAGTTCTTC.

Note on this clone: Germline is not matched at one junction end, which may reflect a read error. The gene calls are TRBV5-1 and TRBJ2-2, with 8 bases aligning to TRBD2. CDR3 length: 18 amino acids. Germline V gene data show CDR1 as SGHRS and CDR2 as YFSETQ. The CDR3 nucleotides are TGCGCCAGCAGCTTGGCATCGAGCGGGAGCCCGAACATCGGGGAGCTGTTTTTT. Translating it yields CASSLASSGSPNIGELFF.

J is TRBJ2-5 and V is TRBV7-9; a weak D match, TRBD1 (5 bases). This CDR3 has 13 residues. Germline assignment: CDR1 SEHNR and CDR2 FQNEAQ (reference sequence). Deletions cut 5 bases from V and 2 bases from J, with 9 bases between. Written as DNA, the CDR3 is TGTGCCAGCAGCCCAGGGTGGCAAGAGACCCAGTACTTC. This translates into CASSPGWQETQYF. The full variable domain, completed using reference TRBV7-9 and TRBJ2-5, is DTGVSQNPRHKITKRGQNVTFRCDPISEHNRLYWYRQTLGQGPEFLTYFQNEAQLEKSRLLSDRFSAERPKGSFSTLEIQRTEQGDSAMYLCASSPGWQETQYFGPGTRLLVL.

The sample holds one count of this clone. The chain links TRBV7-9 to TRBJ2-1; 9 bases match TRBD2. There are 15 residues in the CDR3. The ends lost 3 bases at V and 10 bases at J; junction bases unmatched: 10. Germline-derived CDR1 and CDR2 are SEHNR and FQNEAQ (reference sequence). CDR3 coding DNA: TGTGCCAGCAGCTTGCGGGGGGGCCAACTCCGGGAGCAGTTCTTC. Amino acids: CASSLRGGQLREQFF. Complete variable domain (other parts from reference TRBV7-9 and TRBJ2-1): DTGVSQNPRHKITKRGQNVTFRCDPISEHNRLYWYRQTLGQGPEFLTYFQNEAQLEKSRLLSDRFSAERPKGSFSTLEIQRTEQGDSAMYLCASSLRGGQLREQFFGPGTRLTVL.

This chain links TRBV19 with TRBJ1-1, with D perhaps matching TRBD1 (6 bases). Germline assignment: CDR1 LNHDA and CDR2 SQIVND (reference sequence). CDR3 length: 15 residues. Trimming removed 4 bases at V and 0 bases at J, with 12 bases between. This chain's CDR3 is CASSKQQGLNTEAFF. The CDR3 nucleotides are TGTGCCAGTAGTAAACAACAGGGTTTGAACACTGAAGCTTTCTTT.

The gene calls are TRBV10-3 and TRBJ2-5, with 11 bases identical to TRBD2. The V and J ends lost 9 bases and 5 bases, in that order; junction bases with no gene match: 20. Per germline, CDR1 ENHRY and CDR2 SYGVKD. This CDR3 has 18 residues. As DNA, the CDR3 is TGTGCCATAGCCGCCGGGACTAGCGGAACCGGCGAAGACGAGACCCAGTACTTC. This sequence encodes CAIAAGTSGTGEDETQYF.

The V and J genes are TRBV4-3 and TRBJ2-2, with 10 nucleotides matching TRBD2. The CDR3 is made up of 18 amino acids. V trimming: 1 base; J trimming: 6 bases; junction bases outside the gene matches: 11. CDR1 and CDR2 (germline): LGHNA, YSLEER. The CDR3 sequence is CASSQAPAGGPWAGELFF. CDR3 bases: TGCGCCAGCAGCCAAGCGCCAGCGGGGGGGCCCTGGGCCGGGGAGCTGTTTTTT.

The chain uses TRBV7-2 and TRBJ1-2, with TRBD1 identical over 7 bases. V lost 2 bases, J lost 4 bases, and 4 bases stayed unmatched. The V gene's germline CDR1 is SGHTA and CDR2 FQGNSA. The CDR3 runs to 14 residues. The CDR3 DNA reads TGTGCCAGCAGCTTACGACAGGGACCCTATGGCTACACCTTC. It encodes CASSLRQGPYGYTF.

The chain uses TRBV29-1 and TRBJ1-3, with a tentative D call TRBD1 (5 bases). Germline loops: CDR1 SQVTM, CDR2 ANQGSEA. This CDR3 comprises 12 residues. Deletions cut 1 base from V and 4 bases from J, with 5 bases between. The CDR3 region has the DNA TGCAGCGTTGAAGGACAGGGAAACACCATATATTTT. Encoded protein: CSVEGQGNTIYF.

This chain uses TRBV18 with TRBJ2-3, with 7 bases that match TRBD1. The CDR3 consists of 17 residues. The V gene end was trimmed by 6 bases and the J gene end by 0 bases; junction bases not matched to a gene: 12. CDR1 KGHSH and CDR2 LQKENI come from the germline V gene. The CDR3 loop is CASSFRQGRPSTDTQYF. CDR3 nucleotide sequence: TGTGCCAGCTCCTTCCGACAGGGCCGTCCTAGCACAGATACGCAGTATTTT.

The CDR3 nucleotides read TGTGCCAGCAGCCACCCGGGACTAGCGGGGAGGTACGAGCAGTACTTC. Translated: CASSHPGLAGRYEQYF. The chain uses TRBV4-2 and TRBJ2-7; 13 nucleotides match TRBD2. V lost 3 bases to trimming and J lost 4 bases; unmatched junction nucleotides: 6. The germline V gene encodes CDR1 LGHNA and CDR2 YNFKEQ. The CDR3 loop spans 16 amino acids.

In nucleotides, the CDR3 is TGTGCCAGCTCACTCGGACAGGTTAGCAATCAGCCCCAGCATTTT. Amino acid sequence: CASSLGQVSNQPQHF. This sequence joins TRBV18 and TRBJ1-5; 7 bases fit TRBD1. The CDR3 runs 15 residues. Trimming removed 4 bases from V and 0 bases from J; junction bases left unmatched: 3. CDR1 KGHSH and CDR2 LQKENI come from the germline V gene. The full variable domain, in which reference TRBV18 and TRBJ1-5 provide the parts outside the CDR3, is NAGVMQNPRHLVRRRGQEARLRCSPMKGHSHVYWYRQLPEEGLKFMVYLQKENIIDESGMPKERFSAEFPKEGPSILRIQQVVRGDSAAYFCASSLGQVSNQPQHFGDGTRLSIL.